The 12 T cell receptor beta chains reported below all come from one sample, sequenced in a study of shared clonotypes between healthy human individuals. Clones were read by immunoSEQ multiplex PCR, and TCRdb kept only the in-frame ones, dropping some. The sample yields about 320,000 clones, roughly 87% seen once. Sequencing used memory CD8+ T cells sorted from blood. The subset: CD45RO+ cells pooled with CCR7-negative TemRA cells. The receptors derive from a man younger than 35 in good health.

This chain's CDR3 is CATSRDSLAGETQYF. Here the CDR3 DNA reads TGTGCCACCAGCAGAGATAGCCTAGCGGGAGAGACCCAGTACTTC. The chain has TRBV15 and TRBJ2-5, with 8 nucleotides matching TRBD2. CDR3 size: 15 residues. The germline V gene encodes CDR1 LNHNV and CDR2 YYDKDF (reference sequence). V was clipped by 0 bases and J by 4 bases; unmatched bases: 4.

There are a few counts of this clone. This chain joins TRBV11-3 and TRBJ2-7; D remains unclear. Per germline, CDR1 SGHNT and CDR2 YENEEA. V lost 0 bases and J 1 base, leaving 7 bases between the germline ends. There are 14 residues in the CDR3. DNA of the CDR3: TGTGCCAGCAGCTTAGATGCTAGATCCTACGAGCAGTACTTC. Its translation is CASSLDARSYEQYF. Drawing the rest from reference TRBV11-3 and TRBJ2-7, the complete variable domain is EAGVVQSPRYKIIEKKQPVAFWCNPISGHNTLYWYLQNLGQGPELLIRYENEEAVDDSQLPKDRFSAERLKGVDSTLKIQPAELGDSAVYLCASSLDARSYEQYFGPGTRLTVT.

A few counts support this clone. The chain joins TRBV2 to TRBJ1-2; 9 nucleotides align to TRBD1. CDR1 is SNHLY, CDR2 FYNNEI, per germline. V shed 8 bases, J shed 5 bases, and the junction held 15 bases outside the gene matches. The CDR3 contains 16 residues. CDR3 in DNA: TGTGCCAGCCCCCCAGCCTCGGGACAGGGCATATATGGCTACACCTTC. Encoded protein: CASPPASGQGIYGYTF.

At least ten counts were recorded for this clone. The chain recombines TRBV7-9 with TRBJ1-2; no firm D call. CDR1 is SEHNR, CDR2 FQNEAQ, per germline (reference sequence). The CDR3 totals 17 residues. V lost 1 base to trimming and J lost 3 bases, with 18 bases between them. Here the CDR3 reads CASSLVGSGIGYYGYTF. The CDR3, as DNA: TGTGCCAGCAGCTTAGTGGGATCTGGGATCGGGTACTATGGCTACACCTTC.

J is TRBJ1-1 and V is TRBV27, with D perhaps TRBD1 (6 bases). Germline V gene lookup returns CDR1 MNHEY and CDR2 SMNVEV (reference sequence). V was pared by 7 bases and J by 1 base, with 22 bases between. This CDR3 region has 17 residues. CDR3 DNA: TGTGCCAGCATCCCCGGAAGGGGGGCGCGGGGGAACACTGAAGCTTTCTTT. Translation: CASIPGRGARGNTEAFF.

The genes are TRBV14 and TRBJ2-7; D gene ambiguous. From germline, CDR1 is SGHDN and CDR2 FVKESK. V lost 0 bases to trimming and J lost 4 bases, with 7 bases between them. The CDR3 contains 13 residues. CDR3 nucleotide sequence: TGTGCCAGCAGCCAAGAAATAGGGTACGAGCAGTACTTC. Translation gives CASSQEIGYEQYF.

The genes are TRBV10-3 and TRBJ2-1, with D possibly being TRBD2 (5 bases). Trimming removed 3 bases from V and 0 bases from J, with 15 bases in between. Germline lookup yields CDR1 ENHRY and CDR2 SYGVKD. The CDR3 is 17 amino acids. Here the CDR3 DNA reads TGTGCCATCAGTGATATTTCCGGAGAGGGCTCCTACAATGAGCAGTTCTTC. Translation gives CAISDISGEGSYNEQFF.

The rearrangement links TRBV4-2 to TRBJ2-5, with TRBD2 identical over 14 bases. The CDR3 loop spans 17 amino acids. Germline assignment: CDR1 LGHNA and CDR2 YNFKEQ. J lost 5 bases, V lost 1 base, and 6 bases had no gene match. The CDR3 loop is CASSQVGLAGDRETQYF. The CDR3 DNA reads TGTGCCAGCAGCCAAGTGGGACTAGCGGGGGATCGGGAGACCCAGTACTTC.

The rearrangement links TRBV9 to TRBJ2-1; D might be TRBD1 (6 bases). The CDR3 has 14 amino acids. The V and J ends lost 5 bases and 0 bases respectively, with 9 bases between them. The germline V gene has CDR1 SGDLS and CDR2 YYNGEE. The CDR3 nucleotides are TGTGCCAGCAGAGCGGACAGCTCCTACAATGAGCAGTTCTTC. It encodes CASRADSSYNEQFF.

This rearrangement joins TRBV2 to TRBJ2-1; D is tentatively TRBD1 or TRBD2 (5 bases each). The germline CDR1 and CDR2 sequences are SNHLY and FYNNEI. V was shortened by 2 bases and J by 7 bases, with 12 bases between the two germline ends. This CDR3 spans 14 amino acids. This CDR3 reads CASSEPGTANEQFF. Written as DNA, the CDR3 is TGTGCCAGCAGTGAACCCGGGACCGCTAATGAGCAGTTCTTC.

The V call is TRBV5-5, the J call TRBJ2-7, with 7 positions matching TRBD1. The CDR3 extends over 14 amino acids. V was pared by 2 bases and J by 2 bases, with 4 bases of the junction left unmatched. The germline V gene encodes CDR1 SGHKS and CDR2 YYEKEE (reference sequence). The CDR3 sequence: CASSFTTGPYEQYF. The CDR3 nucleotides are TGTGCCAGCAGCTTCACGACAGGGCCCTACGAGCAGTACTTC.

This chain connects TRBV25-1 to TRBJ2-7, with D perhaps assigned TRBD1 or TRBD2 (5 bases each). Germline V gene lookup returns CDR1 MGHDK and CDR2 SYGVNS. V was shortened by 1 base and J by 3 bases, with 10 bases between the two germline ends. This CDR3 is built from 14 residues. Here the CDR3 DNA reads TGTGCCAGCAGTGAATGGGACCCAAACTACGAGCAGTACTTC. Its protein product is CASSEWDPNYEQYF.